Shown below are 8 T cell receptor beta chains from a single sample sequenced in a study of beta chain features in type 1 diabetes. Findings and limits, study-wide: The study found moderately but significantly shorter TCRB CDR3s in all four CD4+ subsets of Type 1 diabetes patients.

Their cognate antigens are unknown. The entirety of the isolated RNA underwent reverse transcription, so expressed TCRB transcripts were sequenced. Some clones are missing from TCRdb's copy, which holds only in-frame ones; the method was immunoSEQ multiplex PCR. The table lists roughly 300,000 clones, approximately 15% of them singletons. The source material was naive CD4+ T cells from blood. The receptor set was obtained from a young man with type 1 diabetes.

This clone turned up a few times. The chain employs TRBV2 and TRBJ2-5; a weak D match, TRBD2 (6 bases). V was pared by 7 bases and J by 5 bases, with 11 bases between. There are 12 residues in the CDR3. The germline V gene has CDR1 SNHLY and CDR2 FYNNEI. The CDR3, as DNA: TGTGCCAGCATGGCAGGGAGGGAGACCCAGTACTTC. Translated, it gives CASMAGRETQYF.

As concerns this clone: Within the sample, other DNA sequences also encode this same CDR3. The V call is TRBV9, the J call TRBJ2-7; 8 bases line up with TRBD2. Per the germline V gene, CDR1 is SGDLS and CDR2 is YYNGEE. The CDR3 contains 14 residues. Germline trimming cut 1 base from V and 3 bases from J; bases unmatched to any gene: 3. CDR3 sequence (DNA): TGTGCCAGCAGCGTATTAGCGGGAAGCTACGAGCAGTACTTC. Protein: CASSVLAGSYEQYF.

J is TRBJ2-7 and V is TRBV5-6, with D possibly being TRBD1 (6 bases). The germline V gene encodes CDR1 SGHDT and CDR2 YYEEEE. There are 16 residues in the CDR3. Trimming stripped 2 bases from V and 3 bases from J, with 18 bases between. The DNA of the CDR3 is TGTGCCAGCAGCTTAATCGACAGGAACCTAGTCTACGAGCAGTACTTC. This sequence encodes CASSLIDRNLVYEQYF.

V usage is TRBV30 and J usage is TRBJ2-7; 9 bases map to TRBD1. V was pared by 8 bases and J by 5 bases, with 10 bases of the junction left unmatched. The CDR3 contains 13 residues. From germline, CDR1 is GTSNPN and CDR2 SVGIG (reference sequence). The CDR3 is CAGEQGARHEQYF. The CDR3 nucleotides are TGTGCCGGAGAACAGGGGGCGCGGCACGAGCAGTACTTC.

This clone was found a few times. The chain carries TRBV27 and TRBJ2-3; perhaps TRBD1 as D (5 bases). From germline, CDR1 is MNHEY and CDR2 SMNVEV (reference sequence). Between the trimmed V and J ends, which lost 7 bases and 4 bases, there was a span of 9 bases. The length of the CDR3 is 12 residues. CDR3 nucleotide sequence: TGTGCCAGCAATGGGGCCGCAGATACGCAGTATTTT. Amino acids: CASNGAADTQYF.

This clone was seen only a few times. The chain is built from TRBV9 and TRBJ2-1, with 10 bases lining up with TRBD1. Trimming took 4 bases from V and 0 from J; bases not matched to a gene: 7. Per the germline V gene, CDR1 is SGDLS and CDR2 is YYNGEE. The CDR3 is 17 residues long. The CDR3 nucleotides read TGTGCCAGCAGCATCCGGACAGGGGGGAGCTCCTACAATGAGCAGTTCTTC. Protein product: CASSIRTGGSSYNEQFF.

This chain links TRBV5-1 with TRBJ2-7, with 13 bases that match TRBD2. The CDR3 length is 19 residues. The J segment lost 0 bases and the V segment lost 4 bases, leaving 13 bases of the junction unmatched. CDR1 and CDR2 from the germline V gene are SGHRS and YFSETQ. The DNA of the CDR3 is TGCGCCAGCAGCAGGGCTGGGACTAGCGGGACCCTGGGCTCCTACGAGCAGTACTTC. Amino acids: CASSRAGTSGTLGSYEQYF.

This clone was counted between two and nine times. The gene calls are TRBV9 and TRBJ2-5; 11 bases match TRBD2. Trimming cost V 3 bases and J 1 base; bases outside gene matches: 5. The CDR3 contains 16 residues. CDR1 is SGDLS and CDR2 is YYNGEE in the germline V gene. The CDR3 reads CASSAGTSGIQETQYF. The CDR3 DNA sequence: TGTGCCAGCAGCGCCGGGACTAGCGGTATCCAAGAGACCCAGTACTTC.